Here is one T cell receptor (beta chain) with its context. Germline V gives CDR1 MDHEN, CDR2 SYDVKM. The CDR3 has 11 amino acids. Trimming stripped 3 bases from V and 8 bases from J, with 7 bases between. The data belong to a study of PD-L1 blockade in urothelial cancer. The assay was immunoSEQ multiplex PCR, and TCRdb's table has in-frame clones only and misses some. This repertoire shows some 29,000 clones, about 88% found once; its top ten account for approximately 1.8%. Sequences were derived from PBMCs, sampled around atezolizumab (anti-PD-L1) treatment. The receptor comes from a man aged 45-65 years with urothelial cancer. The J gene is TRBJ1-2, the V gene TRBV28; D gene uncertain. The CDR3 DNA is TGTGCCAGCAGTTTGTCGGGGGGCTACACCTTC. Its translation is CASSLSGGYTF.